This is a list of T cell receptor beta chains from one sample in a study of T cell repertoires in ileal Crohn's disease. Sequencing used immunoSEQ multiplex PCR; TCRdb keeps in-frame clones, though not all of them. The sample has around 15,000 clones; 80% are singletons. Sequencing was done on a sample of ileal tissue. The receptors originated from an adult with Crohn's disease. The conserved cysteine and the conserved F or W are not part of the CDR3 here. Clone size, where shown, is once, few, many, or a class for clones that have expanded.

V gene,J gene,clone size,CDR3 protein
TRBV5-6,TRBJ2-3,.,ASSSSASGVHTDTQY
TRBV27,TRBJ1-1,.,ASGRGSREAF
TRBV7-8,TRBJ2-3,once,ASSALLGRDTDTQY
TRBV19,TRBJ2-5,few,ASRPGTVQASATQY
TRBV5-6,TRBJ2-1,.,ASSFGGHQF
TRBV19,TRBJ1-2,.,ASRQGIYGYT
TRBV6-5,TRBJ2-1,.,ASSYSPGGAHNEQF
TRBV11-3,TRBJ1-4,.,ASSPGTGTNEKLF
TRBV11-1,TRBJ2-5,.,ASSPDGKTQY
TRBV18,TRBJ1-4,.,ASSPDRSATEKLF
TRBV5-1,TRBJ2-3,.,ASSLAGTTADTQY
TRBV19,TRBJ1-1,.,ASSIEATLRAEAF
TRBV5-1,TRBJ1-1,.,ASSFLGTGVTEAF
TRBV27,TRBJ1-5,.,ASSLRGNQPQH
TRBV5-4,TRBJ2-7,.,ASSGQGGYEQY
TRBV19,TRBJ1-1,.,ASSLRDKGNTEAF
TRBV30,TRBJ1-2,.,AWSVLGGSGYT
TRBV6-5,TRBJ2-1,.,ASGTPHEQF
TRBV29-1,TRBJ1-1,few,SVEDREPEAF
TRBV30,TRBJ1-2,.,AWAKIPGFGTSGYT
TRBV25-1,TRBJ2-2,.,ASSAQSFTGELF
TRBV19,TRBJ1-6,once,ASSIRTGDNSPLH
TRBV19,TRBJ1-1,.,ASTKSWAQRNTEAF
TRBV9,TRBJ2-5,.,ASSSKGGAGQETQY
TRBV5-6,TRBJ1-1,few,ASSTGREVYTEAF
TRBV11-3,TRBJ1-1,.,ASSLVQGHTEAF
TRBV5-1,TRBJ2-2,.,ASSLIGGRAGAGELF
TRBV29-1,TRBJ1-1,.,SVATTGGTEAF
TRBV5-1,TRBJ2-1,.,ASSPRQGGPYNEQF
TRBV11-3,TRBJ2-1,.,ASSPKDRVRNEQF
TRBV9,TRBJ2-3,.,ASSGQGRGADTQY
TRBV7-3,TRBJ2-7,.,ASSGKRTGDLCGYEQY
TRBV4-1,TRBJ2-3,.,ASSFRGSDTQY
TRBV30,TRBJ2-3,.,AWRRGGATDTQY
TRBV7-2,TRBJ1-2,.,ASSLQTANYGYT
TRBV4-1,TRBJ1-4,.,ASSLESPGATNEKLF
TRBV28,TRBJ1-4,.,ASSPPGLMDEKLF
TRBV7-9,TRBJ1-1,.,ASSLKGVREGTEAF
TRBV10-3,TRBJ1-5,.,AISGGQGVDQPQH
TRBV25-1,TRBJ2-1,few,ASSVPEVHNEQF
TRBV30,TRBJ2-2,.,AWQVGNTGELF
TRBV7-2,TRBJ2-1,few,ASSLVHSGRSHEQF
TRBV11-3,TRBJ1-2,.,ASSLAGVGYT
TRBV28,TRBJ1-1,.,ASSLWGGESTEAF
TRBV2,TRBJ2-1,.,ASRDSSGSYNEQF